One sample yielded the 30 T cell receptor beta chains listed below, sequenced in a study of shared clonotypes between healthy human individuals (dated by TCRdb to the early 2020s). The library came from the immunoSEQ multiplex PCR assay. TCRdb provides this immuneACCESS table in a form limited to in-frame rearrangements. Some clones are lacking; in checked studies, under half of them reflect an unresolved V gene, and why the rest are absent is not known. In all, the sample holds about 2 million clones, and roughly 94% of those were seen once. The ten largest clonotypes hold roughly 0.13% of the sample. The source material was naive CD4+ T cells sorted from blood. Interpreted using the paper, the cell subset or site label stands for: CD45RA+ positively selected. These receptors were collected from a man younger than 30 in good health.

V is TRBV18 and J is TRBJ1-6; D uncertain. CDR3 size: 16 residues. The V and J ends lost 3 bases and 6 bases respectively, with 15 bases between them. From germline, CDR1 is KGHSH and CDR2 LQKENI. The CDR3 reads CASSPYYSLSNSPLHF. The DNA of the CDR3 is TGTGCCAGCTCACCTTATTACAGCCTTTCTAATTCACCCCTCCACTTT.

CDR3: CASSRLRGDSNQPQHF. The DNA for the CDR3 is TGTGCCAGTAGTAGGCTTAGGGGGGATAGCAATCAGCCCCAGCATTTT. This sequence joins TRBV19 and TRBJ1-5; tentative D call: TRBD1 (6 bases). The CDR3 extends over 16 amino acids. Between the trimmed V and J ends, which lost 4 bases and 0 bases, there was a span of 13 bases. Looked up from germline, CDR1 is LNHDA and CDR2 is SQIVND (reference sequence).

The chain has TRBV4-1 and TRBJ2-2; no clear D. Germline loops: CDR1 MGHRA, CDR2 YSYEKL. V was pared by 1 base and J by 7 bases, with 10 bases between. The CDR3 runs 14 residues. CDR3 in amino acids: CASSQVRDGGELFF. Written as DNA, the CDR3 is TGCGCCAGCAGCCAAGTCCGTGATGGCGGGGAGCTGTTTTTT.

This clone has a single count. The chain has TRBV12-5 and TRBJ1-5, with TRBD1 matching over 10 bases. V was clipped by 0 bases and J by 3 bases; unmatched bases: 5. This CDR3 is 17 amino acids long. Germline V lookup: CDR1 LGHNT, CDR2 FRNRAP. CDR3 DNA: TGTGCTAGTGGTTTGGTGACCGGGACAGGGGTCAATCAGCCCCAGCATTTT. Translation gives CASGLVTGTGVNQPQHF.

Worth noting for this clone: A far larger clone is one nucleotide away, so this likely arose from a read error. This CDR3 is also generated by other DNA sequences in the sample. The chain employs TRBV30 and TRBJ1-1; no reliable D call. Germline V gene lookup returns CDR1 GTSNPN and CDR2 SVGIG (reference sequence). This CDR3 has 13 amino acids. V lost 3 bases to trimming and J lost 2 bases, with 10 bases between them. The chain's CDR3 is CAWSLRVNTEAFF. In DNA, the CDR3 is TGTGCCTGGAGCCTGAGGGTTAACACTGAAGCTTTCTTT.

The chain has TRBV5-1 and TRBJ2-2; D is tentatively TRBD1 or TRBD2 (5 bases each). The CDR3 is made up of 16 amino acids. Between the trimmed V and J ends, which lost 3 bases and 1 base, there was a span of 13 bases. CDR1 is SGHRS and CDR2 is YFSETQ in the germline V gene. The CDR3 here is CASSSRGGLNTGELFF. The CDR3 DNA reads as TGCGCCAGCAGCTCCCGTGGGGGTTTGAACACCGGGGAGCTGTTTTTT.

The chain is built from TRBV7-9 and TRBJ2-3; TRBD2 agrees at 9 bases. The V gene end was trimmed by 4 bases and the J gene end by 3 bases; junction bases not matched to a gene: 8. The CDR3 consists of 16 residues. The germline CDR1 and CDR2 sequences are SEHNR and FQNEAQ (reference sequence). CDR3 nucleotide sequence: TGTGCCAGCAGCTCTCCGGGACTAGCAATTACAGATACGCAGTATTTT. Its protein product is CASSSPGLAITDTQYF.

The V and J genes are TRBV10-3 and TRBJ1-4, with D perhaps matching TRBD1 (5 bases). Trimming stripped 10 bases from V and 0 bases from J, with 12 bases between. This CDR3 spans 14 amino acids. CDR1 is ENHRY, CDR2 SYGVKD, per germline. CDR3 nucleotide sequence: TGTGCCACTGGGGGGGATACAACTAATGAAAAACTGTTTTTT. This translates into CATGGDTTNEKLFF.

The genes are TRBV13 and TRBJ1-4; D unresolved. This CDR3 comprises 13 residues. Trimming shortened V by 2 bases and J by 5 bases, and 6 bases separated the two germline ends. Per the germline V gene, CDR1 is PRHDT and CDR2 is FYEKMQ (reference sequence). DNA for the CDR3: TGTGCCAGCAGCTTAAGATTAAATGAAAAACTGTTTTTT. This codes for CASSLRLNEKLFF. The variable domain in full, with the rest retrieved from reference TRBV13 and TRBJ1-4, is AAGVIQSPRHLIKEKRETATLKCYPIPRHDTVYWYQQGPGQDPQFLISFYEKMQSDKGSIPDRFSAQQFSDYHSELNMSSLELGDSALYFCASSLRLNEKLFFGSGTQLSVL.

This chain uses TRBV7-9 with TRBJ1-3; the D gene is possibly TRBD1 (5 bases). This CDR3 is built from 15 residues. The V end was cut by 2 bases, the J end by 0 bases, with 8 bases between. Germline V CDR1 and CDR2: SEHNR, FQNEAQ (reference sequence). CDR3 residues: CASSLTGTSGNTIYF. Written as DNA, the CDR3 is TGTGCCAGCAGCTTAACAGGAACCTCTGGAAACACCATATATTTT.

The chain carries TRBV12-2 and TRBJ2-2; the table gives TRBD2 as D, unverified against the DNA. TRBV12-2 has pseudogene status. The CDR3 has 13 residues. Here the CDR3 reads CASKLGSTGELFF. CDR3 in DNA: TGTGCAAGTAAGCTAGGTTCAACCGGGGAGCTGTTTTTT.

The chain is built from TRBV5-1 and TRBJ2-1; 12 nucleotides match TRBD1. The junction had 8 bases not matched to a gene; V was cut back by 3 bases and J by 4 bases. Looked up from germline, CDR1 is SGHRS and CDR2 is YFSETQ. The CDR3 is 17 amino acids. Written as DNA, the CDR3 is TGCGCCAGCAGCTCGGGGACAGGGGGCGTATTTTACAATGAGCAGTTCTTC. Amino acid sequence: CASSSGTGGVFYNEQFF.

V gene TRBV6-6 combines with J gene TRBJ2-3; 12 bases are shared with TRBD2. Per germline, CDR1 MNHNY and CDR2 SVGAGI (reference sequence). V gave up 6 bases and J gave up 4 bases; unmatched junction bases: 5. This CDR3 region has 15 residues. In DNA, the CDR3 is TGTGCCAGCAGACCTAGCGGGGGGGCCCCAGATACGCAGTATTTT. Protein product: CASRPSGGAPDTQYF.

CDR3 nucleotide sequence: TGCGCCAGCAGCCAATTGAGCGGGAGGGCCTCAAATGAGCAGTTCTTC. It codes for CASSQLSGRASNEQFF. This sequence joins TRBV4-3 and TRBJ2-1, with 10 bases matching TRBD2. This CDR3 contains 16 residues. Germline CDR1 is LGHNA and CDR2 is YSLEER. J lost 7 bases, V lost 2 bases, and 8 bases had no gene match.

As to this clone: Other DNA sequences within the sample encode an identical CDR3. The chain uses TRBV18 and TRBJ2-7; 10 bases agree with TRBD1. The germline V gene encodes CDR1 KGHSH and CDR2 LQKENI. The V and J ends lost 3 bases and 5 bases, in that order; junction bases with no gene match: 4. This CDR3 is 14 amino acids long. The CDR3 spells CASSPGQGNHEQYF. The CDR3 DNA reads as TGTGCCAGCTCACCGGGACAGGGGAACCACGAGCAGTACTTC.

This clone was detected once. Other nucleotide sequences in the sample specify the same CDR3. The rearrangement uses TRBV5-1 and TRBJ1-5; no firm D call. There are 14 residues in the CDR3. CDR1 and CDR2 (germline): SGHRS, YFSETQ. V was shortened by 4 bases and J by 4 bases, with 12 bases between the two germline ends. The DNA for the CDR3 is TGCGCCAGCAGCCCGGACGGAGGTAATCAGCCCCAGCATTTT. This codes for CASSPDGGNQPQHF.

The chain joins TRBV29-1 to TRBJ1-5, with 7 bases lining up with TRBD1. The germline CDR1 and CDR2 sequences are SQVTM and ANQGSEA. The J segment lost 6 bases and the V segment lost 4 bases, leaving 6 bases of the junction unmatched. The CDR3 runs 13 residues. The CDR3 spells CSVVDRAGQPQHF. The DNA for the CDR3 is TGCAGCGTTGTTGACAGGGCCGGTCAGCCCCAGCATTTT.

The chain is built from TRBV6-6 and TRBJ2-3; either TRBD1 or TRBD2 may supply D (6 bases each). There are 13 residues in the CDR3. Germline lookup yields CDR1 MNHNY and CDR2 SVGAGI (reference sequence). V was shortened by 4 bases and J by 8 bases, with 13 bases between the two germline ends. The CDR3 coding sequence is TGTGCCAGCAGTTGGGACGAGGGGGGTACGCAGTATTTT. It encodes CASSWDEGGTQYF.

The chain couples TRBV30 to TRBJ1-3; no clear D. Per the germline V gene, CDR1 is GTSNPN and CDR2 is SVGIG (reference sequence). The CDR3 runs to 14 residues. Trimming removed 4 bases from V and 0 bases from J, with 10 bases in between. The CDR3 sequence is CAWTDRFSGNTIYF. The CDR3 region has the DNA TGTGCCTGGACAGACCGATTCTCTGGAAACACCATATATTTT.

Comment on this clone: The same CDR3 is also encoded by other DNA sequences in this sample. The chain couples TRBV18 to TRBJ1-2, with unresolved D. The CDR3 runs 13 residues. Germline CDR1 and CDR2: KGHSH and LQKENI. V was cut by 6 bases and J by 8 bases, with 16 bases left in between. CDR3 coding DNA: TGTGCCAGCTCCCCGCCGGGTCCTGGAGGCTACACCTTC. Translated, it gives CASSPPGPGGYTF.

This chain connects TRBV15 to TRBJ1-5, with D hard to call. The ends were cut back, 2 bases at V and 7 bases at J, with 12 bases in the middle. The CDR3 extends over 14 amino acids. In germline, CDR1 is LNHNV, CDR2 YYDKDF (reference sequence). CDR3 loop: CATSRKGEGQPQHF. The CDR3 DNA is TGTGCCACCAGCAGAAAGGGAGAAGGCCAGCCCCAGCATTTT.

The chain uses TRBV5-6 and TRBJ1-4; TRBD1 matches at 7 bases. CDR1 and CDR2 (germline): SGHDT, YYEEEE. The CDR3 sequence is 16 residues long. V lost 2 bases to trimming and J lost 7 bases; unmatched junction nucleotides: 11. The CDR3 DNA follows: TGTGCCAGCAGCTTTAATACAGGACAGGCCTTTGAAAAACTGTTTTTT. It yields the protein CASSFNTGQAFEKLFF.

The V and J genes are TRBV18 and TRBJ2-2; either TRBD1 or TRBD2 may supply D (6 bases each). V shed 3 bases and J shed 9 bases, with 23 bases lying between them. The CDR3 is 17 amino acids. The V gene's germline CDR1 is KGHSH and CDR2 LQKENI. DNA for the CDR3: TGTGCCAGCTCACCTACTATGAGGGGGGCACCTGAACGGGAGCTGTTTTTT. As protein: CASSPTMRGAPERELFF. The full variable domain, in which reference TRBV18 and TRBJ2-2 provide the parts outside the CDR3, is NAGVMQNPRHLVRRRGQEARLRCSPMKGHSHVYWYRQLPEEGLKFMVYLQKENIIDESGMPKERFSAEFPKEGPSILRIQQVVRGDSAAYFCASSPTMRGAPERELFFGEGSRLTVL.

V usage is TRBV11-3 and J usage is TRBJ2-1; D is perhaps TRBD1 (7 bases). Trimming took off 0 bases at V and 6 bases at J, with 18 bases between the two ends. Germline values: CDR1 SGHNT, CDR2 YENEEA. There are 17 residues in the CDR3. The CDR3 DNA follows: TGTGCCAGCAGCTTAGATTCGAGGAGGGGGCGAGGCAATGAGCAGTTCTTC. Translation gives CASSLDSRRGRGNEQFF.

This clone was observed a single time. The gene calls are TRBV7-6 and TRBJ1-3; D gene uncertain. The germline V gene encodes CDR1 SGHVS and CDR2 FNYEAQ. The CDR3 extends over 16 amino acids. The V end was cut by 9 bases, the J end by 4 bases, with 22 bases between. CDR3 DNA: TGTGCCAGTACCAAAGCGGGCGTTCTGGCAGGAAACACCATATATTTT. Translated: CASTKAGVLAGNTIYF.

With respect to this clone: Different DNA sequences within this sample yield the same CDR3. The chain is built from TRBV9 and TRBJ2-3; tentative D call: TRBD1 (5 bases). Germline V gives CDR1 SGDLS, CDR2 YYNGEE. CDR3 length: 13 residues. V was cut by 1 base and J by 5 bases, with 8 bases left in between. The CDR3, as DNA: TGTGCCAGCAGCGTACAGGGCATAGATACGCAGTATTTT. Its protein is CASSVQGIDTQYF.

The genes are TRBV6-5 and TRBJ2-3; 7 positions agree with TRBD2. V dropped 6 bases and J dropped 5; count of bases not matched to a gene: 11. This CDR3 region has 15 residues. Germline V gene data show CDR1 as MNHEY and CDR2 as SVGAGI. As DNA, the CDR3 is TGTGCCAGCAGGTCCCGGAGCCCGGGGGGAGATACGCAGTATTTT. Encoded protein: CASRSRSPGGDTQYF.

The rearrangement uses TRBV2 and TRBJ1-2; D might be TRBD1 (5 bases). V lost 8 bases to trimming and J lost 6 bases, with 25 bases between them. The CDR3 runs 16 residues. CDR1 SNHLY and CDR2 FYNNEI come from the germline V gene. Written as DNA, the CDR3 is TGTGCCAGCCGCCTTTCGGGGGGAACCGTCCTGGATGGCTACACCTTC. It translates to CASRLSGGTVLDGYTF.

The chain couples TRBV28 to TRBJ1-4; D is ambiguous. Deletions cut 4 bases from V and 0 bases from J, with 12 bases between. This CDR3 is 16 amino acids long. Looked up from germline, CDR1 is MDHEN and CDR2 is SYDVKM. The CDR3 DNA reads TGTGCCAGCAGTTACGCAAGAGCTACAACTAATGAAAAACTGTTTTTT. Protein product: CASSYARATTNEKLFF. The whole variable domain, filled in from reference TRBV28 and TRBJ1-4, reads DVKVTQSSRYLVKRTGEKVFLECVQDMDHENMFWYRQDPGLGLRLIYFSYDVKMKEKGDIPEGYSVSREKKERFSLILESASTNQTSMYLCASSYARATTNEKLFFGSGTQLSVL.

This sequence joins TRBV29-1 and TRBJ2-3; TRBD2 agrees at 7 bases. The CDR3 covers 17 residues. Germline V gene lookup returns CDR1 SQVTM and CDR2 ANQGSEA. V gave up 4 bases and J gave up 0 bases; unmatched junction bases: 13. This CDR3 reads CSVVRGRSSSSTDTQYF. The CDR3 DNA reads TGCAGCGTTGTGCGGGGGAGATCCTCTTCTAGCACAGATACGCAGTATTTT.